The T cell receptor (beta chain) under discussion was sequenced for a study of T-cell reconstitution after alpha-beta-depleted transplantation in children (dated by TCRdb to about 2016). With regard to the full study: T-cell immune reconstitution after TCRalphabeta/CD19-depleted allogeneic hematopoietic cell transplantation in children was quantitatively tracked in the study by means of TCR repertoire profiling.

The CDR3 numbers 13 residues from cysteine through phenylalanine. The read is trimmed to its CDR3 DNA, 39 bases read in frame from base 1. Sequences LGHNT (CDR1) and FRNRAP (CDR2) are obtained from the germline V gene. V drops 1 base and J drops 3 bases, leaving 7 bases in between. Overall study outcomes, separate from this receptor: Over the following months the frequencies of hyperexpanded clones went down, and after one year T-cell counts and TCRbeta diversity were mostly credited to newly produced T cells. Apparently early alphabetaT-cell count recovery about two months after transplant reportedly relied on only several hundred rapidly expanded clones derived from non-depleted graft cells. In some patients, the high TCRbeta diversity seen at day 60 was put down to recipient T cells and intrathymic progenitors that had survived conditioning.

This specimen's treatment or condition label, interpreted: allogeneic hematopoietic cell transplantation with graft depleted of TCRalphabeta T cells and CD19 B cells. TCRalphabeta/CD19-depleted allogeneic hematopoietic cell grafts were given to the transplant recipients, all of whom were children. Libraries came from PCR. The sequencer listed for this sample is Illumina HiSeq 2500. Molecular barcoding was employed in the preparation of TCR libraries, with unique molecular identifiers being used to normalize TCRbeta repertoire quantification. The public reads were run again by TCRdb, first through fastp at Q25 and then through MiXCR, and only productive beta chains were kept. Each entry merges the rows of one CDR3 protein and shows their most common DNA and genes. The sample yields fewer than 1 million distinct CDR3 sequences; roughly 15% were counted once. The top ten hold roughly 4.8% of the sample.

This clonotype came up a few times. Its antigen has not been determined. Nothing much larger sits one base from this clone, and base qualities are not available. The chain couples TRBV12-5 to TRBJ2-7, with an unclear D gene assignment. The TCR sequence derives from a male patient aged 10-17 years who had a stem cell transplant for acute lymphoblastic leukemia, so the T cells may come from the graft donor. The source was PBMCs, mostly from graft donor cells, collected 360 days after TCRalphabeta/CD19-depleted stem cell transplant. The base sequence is TGTGCTAGTGGTTTGGACAGCCTCTACGAGCAGTACTTC. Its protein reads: CASGLDSLYEQYF.